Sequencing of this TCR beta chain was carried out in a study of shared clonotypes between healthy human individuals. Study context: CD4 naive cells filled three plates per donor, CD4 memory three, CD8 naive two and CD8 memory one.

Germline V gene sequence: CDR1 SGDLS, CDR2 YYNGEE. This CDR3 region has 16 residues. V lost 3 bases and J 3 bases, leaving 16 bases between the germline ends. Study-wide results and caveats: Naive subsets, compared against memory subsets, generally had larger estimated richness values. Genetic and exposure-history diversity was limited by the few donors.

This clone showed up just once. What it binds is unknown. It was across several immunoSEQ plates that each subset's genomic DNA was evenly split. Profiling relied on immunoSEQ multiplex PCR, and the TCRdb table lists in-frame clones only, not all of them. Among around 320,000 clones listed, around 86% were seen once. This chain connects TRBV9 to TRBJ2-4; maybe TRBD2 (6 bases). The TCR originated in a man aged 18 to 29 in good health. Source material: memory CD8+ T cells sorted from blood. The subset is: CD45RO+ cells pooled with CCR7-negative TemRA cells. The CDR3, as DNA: TGTGCCAGCAGCGAAGGGGCCGGGGGTTACAAAAACATTCAGTACTTC. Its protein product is CASSEGAGGYKNIQYF. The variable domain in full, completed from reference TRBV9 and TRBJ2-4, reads DSGVTQTPKHLITATGQRVTLRCSPRSGDLSVYWYQQSLDQGLQFLIQYYNGEERAKGNILERFSAQQFPDLHSELNLSSLELGDSALYFCASSEGAGGYKNIQYFGAGTRLSVL.